Given below is one T cell receptor (beta chain) in context. The source of the sample is a study of blood T cell repertoires in COVID-19. Study overall: COVID-19 samples from acute and convalescent phases originated in the United States, Italy and Spain. Sources were T cells, B-cell-depleted T cells, or PBMCs; the material itself was cDNA or gDNA.

Per the original methods: It was from reference gene primer amplification that nucleated cell counts were estimated. Data came from immunoSEQ multiplex PCR; TCRdb stores just in-frame clones and leaves some out. That table furnishes V, J and clone size, whereas the DNA furnished D and trimming. Of hundreds of thousands of clones listed, 87% are singletons. J gave up 4 bases and V 4 bases, and 7 bases lay outside the gene matches. The CDR3 loop spans 14 amino acids. The germline CDR1 and CDR2 sequences are SGHRS and YFSETQ. The TCR was taken from a woman aged 40 to 49 who had recovered from COVID-19. The rearrangement joins TRBV5-1 to TRBJ2-7; 8 bases are shared with TRBD1. The sample consisted of peripheral blood. As DNA, the CDR3 is TGCGCCAGCAGCCGTGACAGGGGCCGGTACGAGCAGTACTTC. This sequence encodes CASSRDRGRYEQYF.